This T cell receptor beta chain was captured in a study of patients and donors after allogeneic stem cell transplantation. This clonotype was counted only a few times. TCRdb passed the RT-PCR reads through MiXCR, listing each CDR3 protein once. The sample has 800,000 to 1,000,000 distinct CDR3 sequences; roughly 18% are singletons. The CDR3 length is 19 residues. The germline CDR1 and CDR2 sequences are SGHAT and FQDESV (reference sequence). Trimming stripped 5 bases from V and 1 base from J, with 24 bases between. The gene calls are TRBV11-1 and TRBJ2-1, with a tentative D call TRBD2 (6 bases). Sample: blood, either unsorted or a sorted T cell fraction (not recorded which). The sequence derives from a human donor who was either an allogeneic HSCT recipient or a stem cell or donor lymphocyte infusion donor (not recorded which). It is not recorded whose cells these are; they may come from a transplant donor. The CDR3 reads CASSTLRIGGARSYNEQFF. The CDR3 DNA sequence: TGTGCCAGCAGCACATTACGAATCGGAGGGGCCCGATCCTACAATGAGCAGTTCTTC.